This TCR beta chain was profiled in a study of T cells in Graves' hyperthyroidism and ophthalmopathy. RNA transcripts yielded amplified TCR beta CDR3 regions. An initial round of RT-PCR targeting the TCR CDR3 relied on the HTBI primer set. MiXCR was run by TCRdb on the multiplex PCR reads, yielding one entry per CDR3 protein. The sample carries around 350,000 distinct CDR3 sequences, 15% to 20% recorded once. This CDR3 is 15 amino acids long. Trimming cost V 3 bases and J 0 bases, with 11 bases left between them. Over 18 months, lack of ophthalmopathy progression marked Graves' hyperthyroidism as stable.

The specimen sequenced was blood. The chain combines TRBV12-3 or TRBV12-4 with TRBJ1-2; D is unclear. This receptor was identified in a woman aged 18 to 35 with Graves' hyperthyroidism. The CDR3 protein is CASSLYSPANYGYTF. The CDR3 DNA reads as TGTGCCAGCAGTTTGTACAGTCCCGCTAACTATGGCTACACCTTC.